This T cell receptor beta chain was found in a study of shared clonotypes between healthy human individuals (dated by TCRdb to the early 2020s). At the level of the whole study: Two women and a few men aged 18 to 49 years were included in the cohort. For each donor, three plates each were used for CD4 naive and CD4 memory, two plates were used for CD8 naive, and one plate was used for CD8 memory. To estimate repertoire size and how much clonotype sharing occurs between individuals, the study deeply sequenced the blood TCR repertoires of about 5 healthy adults. Different laboratories and diverse techniques were used to prepare libraries and sequence TCR repertoires, to increase sequencing depth and limit assay-specific biases. Leukapheresis yielded between about 0.85 and 9.5 billion PBMCs per donor. Broad study findings and their caveats: Only blood was sampled, and tissue TCR repertoires likely differ from those in blood. Higher generation probabilities were observed for clonotypes shared by all four sorted-subset donors than for non-shared clonotypes. Naive subsets generally had larger estimated clonotype richness than memory subsets. Even with the large sequencing depth, rarefaction of the sorted-subset datasets indicated that sequencing was incomplete. Because the study included a small number of donors, the genetic and exposure-history diversity represented was limited. When a handful of donors were compared, the shared fraction of clonotypes was about 5% for naive CD4, around 3.5% for naive CD8, 2% to 2.5% for memory CD4, and around 0.37% for memory CD8. Pairwise subsampling indicated that sequencing depth was expected to affect the degree of clonotype sharing among donors.

For the CD8 naive samples, CD45RO-negative cells were positively selected for CCR7, yielding a CD45RA+CCR7+ population from which TemRA cells were excluded. Donors were healthy HIV-negative adults with no recently reported acute infections or vaccinations. Every donor was a Caucasian adult living in Nashville, Tennessee, USA. Blood was collected by leukapheresis, and PBMCs were isolated by Ficoll-Histopaque density gradient centrifugation and then cryopreserved in liquid nitrogen vapor phase. Purity and quantity of every magnetically sorted T cell population were checked by analytical flow cytometry. Genomic DNA was isolated from each sorted fraction and quantified by UV absorbance on a Nanodrop 2000c. Notes on this clone: This receptor's antigen is unknown. Qualities for individual bases were not recorded, and no much larger clone is one base off.

TCR CDR3 regions were amplified from genomic DNA by multiplex PCR using the deep immunoSEQ assay. For each cell subset, the extracted genomic DNA was distributed evenly across all wells of several immunoSEQ 96-well plates, and each plate served as one replicate. For sorted subsets, each replicate PCR was loaded with roughly 0.2 ug genomic DNA, equivalent to about 33,000 T cell genomes. The purified libraries were quantified using a Qubit 3.0 fluorometer, sized with a Bioanalyzer 2100, and then quantified again using the KAPA Library Quantification kit. Every immunoSEQ 96-well plate was sequenced on a separate single-read 150-cycle Illumina NextSeq 550 flow cell. Under the source paper's analysis protocol: Because only junctional sequences without quality scores were contained in the immunoSEQ output, filtering matching that applied to full-length reads could not be performed. Sequences were annotated with PyIR, a Python wrapper for IgBLAST v1.9, using IMGT germline references to assign V/J genes and CDR3. Reads with weak V/J assignments (E-value above 1e-6), missing CDR3, stop codons, out-of-frame junctions, or ambiguous translated residues were removed. V3J clonotypes were defined by identical inferred V gene, J gene, and CDR3 amino acid sequence. The percentage overlap between two repertoires was calculated by dividing the number of shared unique clonotypes by the size of the smaller repertoire. Three approaches were used to assess repertoire richness: RTK rarefaction, the Chao1 estimator, and Recon v2.1 estimates of unobserved clonotypes. Generation probabilities were computed with OLGA for all TCRbeta clonotypes obtained by the gDNA method from several donors. TCRdb carries this immuneACCESS record with in-frame sequences only. Its versions omit some clonotypes, under half of them owing to an unresolved V gene in the studies checked, with the rest unexplained. The DNA was the basis for D and trimming; V, J and clone size are from that table. This sample comprises roughly 850,000 clones, roughly 96% of them detected only once. The top ten clones comprise less than 0.25% of the sample.

The germline V gene (reference sequence) provides CDR1 MNHEY and CDR2 SMNVEV. The CDR3, from cysteine to phenylalanine, totals 14 residues. Of the read, only the CDR3 DNA is kept; its 42 bases are in frame from base 1. V is pruned by 2 bases and J by 8 bases, leaving 5 bases of the junction without a gene match. The receptor comes from a man aged 25 to 40 in good health. Sequencing was carried out using naive CD8+ T cells sorted from blood. Interpreted using the paper, the cell subset or site label stands for: CD45RA+CCR7+. The V and J genes are TRBV27 and TRBJ1-1, with 10 central nucleotides matching TRBD1. In nucleotides, the sequence is TGTGCCAGCAGTTTAGGGGGGACAGGGGAAGAAGCTTTCTTT. Its product reads: CASSLGGTGEEAFF.